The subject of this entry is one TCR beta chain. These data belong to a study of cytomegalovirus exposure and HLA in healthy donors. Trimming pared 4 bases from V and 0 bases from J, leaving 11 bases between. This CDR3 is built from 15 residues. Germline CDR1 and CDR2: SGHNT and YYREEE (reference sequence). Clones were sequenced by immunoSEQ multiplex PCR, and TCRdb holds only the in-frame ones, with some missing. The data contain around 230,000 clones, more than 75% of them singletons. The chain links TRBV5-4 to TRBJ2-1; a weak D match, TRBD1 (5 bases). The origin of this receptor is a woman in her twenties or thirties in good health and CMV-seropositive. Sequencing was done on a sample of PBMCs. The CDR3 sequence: CASSQGPSSYNEQFF. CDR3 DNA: TGTGCCAGCAGCCAGGGCCCGAGCTCCTACAATGAGCAGTTCTTC.